A single sample gave rise to the 17 T cell receptor beta chains below, sequenced in a study of cytomegalovirus exposure and HLA in healthy donors. The PCR contained 60 Vbeta and 13 Jbeta primers. Sequencing was performed with immunoSEQ multiplex PCR; in TCRdb, only in-frame clones are kept and a portion is missing. The data include 100,000 to 150,000 clones; the top ten clones carry under 3.5%. Sequencing input: PBMCs. These receptor sequences come from a man aged 25-45 years in good health and CMV-seronegative.

The chain has TRBV18 and TRBJ2-1, with D perhaps TRBD1 (6 bases). The CDR3 has 15 residues. V was clipped by 0 bases and J by 7 bases, with 13 bases between them. CDR1 KGHSH and CDR2 LQKENI come from the germline V gene. In nucleotides, the CDR3 is TGTGCCAGCTCACCACCGGCAGGGGTGGGGAATGAGCAGTTCTTC. It is translated as CASSPPAGVGNEQFF.

This chain links TRBV5-1 with TRBJ2-1, with 10 nucleotides matching TRBD2. V lost 3 bases, J lost 6 bases, and 6 bases stayed unmatched. The CDR3 sequence is 15 residues long. From germline, CDR1 is SGHRS and CDR2 YFSETQ. CDR3 protein: CASSSTGTSVNEQFF. CDR3 in DNA: TGCGCCAGCAGCTCCACCGGGACTAGCGTCAATGAGCAGTTCTTC.

Concerning this clone: Other DNA variants within this sample encode the same CDR3. In DNA form, the CDR3 reads TGTGCCAGCAGCTTAACTGGCGGCTACAATGAGCAGTTCTTC. It encodes CASSLTGGYNEQFF. The chain is built from TRBV7-3 and TRBJ2-1; D is undetermined. Germline V gene data show CDR1 as SGHTA and CDR2 as FQGTGA. CDR3 length equals 14 residues. V lost 0 bases and J lost 3, with 6 bases in between.

The rearrangement joins TRBV6-4 to TRBJ2-1, with D perhaps TRBD2 (5 bases). Germline lookup yields CDR1 MRHNA and CDR2 SNTAGT. V was trimmed by 6 bases and J by 3 bases, leaving 15 bases between them. The CDR3 is made up of 15 amino acids. The CDR3 is CASSPDPGVYNEQFF. For the CDR3, the DNA is TGTGCCAGCAGCCCCGACCCCGGGGTCTACAATGAGCAGTTCTTC.

The chain combines TRBV28 with TRBJ1-2; a possible D gene is TRBD1 (6 bases). Germline V CDR1 and CDR2: MDHEN, SYDVKM. This CDR3 spans 13 amino acids. Trimming stripped 6 bases from V and 4 bases from J, with 12 bases between. The CDR3 DNA sequence: TGTGCCAGCAGCCGTGGACAGTTCTATGGCTACACCTTC. Its protein is CASSRGQFYGYTF.

This chain links TRBV5-1 with TRBJ1-1, with TRBD1 as a possible D gene (6 bases). This CDR3 is built from 15 residues. Per the germline V gene, CDR1 is SGHRS and CDR2 is YFSETQ. The V end was cut by 3 bases, the J end by 0 bases, with 12 bases between. CDR3 loop: CASSSLGQLNTEAFF. In DNA, the CDR3 is TGCGCCAGCAGCTCACTTGGACAGCTGAACACTGAAGCTTTCTTT.

CDR3 nucleotides: TGTGCCAGCTCCTTACAGGGAACATTGGATGGCTACACCTTC. This codes for CASSLQGTLDGYTF. The V and J genes are TRBV2 and TRBJ1-2; tentative D call: TRBD1 (6 bases). The CDR3 is 14 residues long. The V end was cut by 8 bases, the J end by 6 bases, with 19 bases between. Germline lookup yields CDR1 SNHLY and CDR2 FYNNEI. The entire variable domain, with the rest obtained from reference TRBV2 and TRBJ1-2, is as follows: EPEVTQTPSHQVTQMGQEVILRCVPISNHLYFYWYRQILGQKVEFLVSFYNNEISEKSEIFDDQFSVERPDGSNFTLKIRSTKLEDSAMYFCASSLQGTLDGYTFGSGTRLTVV.

The V gene is TRBV2, the J gene TRBJ2-1, with 9 bases that match TRBD2. V lost 7 bases to trimming and J lost 1 base; unmatched junction nucleotides: 5. The germline gives CDR1 SNHLY, CDR2 FYNNEI. The CDR3 consists of 15 residues. This CDR3 is CASTETSGSYNEQFF. The CDR3 DNA reads TGTGCCAGCACCGAGACTAGCGGATCCTACAATGAGCAGTTCTTC.

As to this clone: In the same sample, other DNA sequences code for this CDR3. The chain recombines TRBV5-6 with TRBJ2-5, with unresolved D. CDR3 length: 11 residues. Between the trimmed V and J ends, which lost 4 bases and 1 base, there was a span of 2 bases. Germline V gives CDR1 SGHDT, CDR2 YYEEEE. The CDR3 coding sequence is TGTGCCAGCAGCCTCCAAGAGACCCAGTACTTC. This gives the protein CASSLQETQYF. Variable domain in full (rest from reference TRBV5-6 and TRBJ2-5): DAGVTQSPTHLIKTRGQQVTLRCSPKSGHDTVSWYQQALGQGPQFIFQYYEEEERQRGNFPDRFSGHQFPNYSSELNVNALLLGDSALYLCASSLQETQYFGPGTRLLVL.

This chain joins TRBV7-9 and TRBJ1-1, with D perhaps TRBD1 (5 bases). Germline CDR1 reads SEHNR; CDR2 reads FQNEAQ (reference sequence). The length of the CDR3 is 13 residues. Trimming pared 1 base from V and 4 bases from J, leaving 7 bases between. The CDR3 DNA follows: TGTGCCAGCAGCTTAGGGGGCTCCACTGAAGCTTTCTTT. Amino acid sequence: CASSLGGSTEAFF.

The chain couples TRBV6-5 to TRBJ1-2; TRBD1 might be the D (5 bases). Germline assignment: CDR1 MNHEY and CDR2 SVGAGI. The CDR3 is 13 amino acids. The V and J ends lost 2 bases and 6 bases respectively, with 10 bases between them. CDR3 amino acids: CASSYGAMNGYTF. CDR3 nucleotides: TGTGCCAGCAGTTACGGGGCAATGAATGGCTACACCTTC.

The V gene is TRBV5-1, the J gene TRBJ2-3; TRBD2 is a possible D gene (6 bases). From germline, CDR1 is SGHRS and CDR2 YFSETQ. The CDR3 runs 18 residues. Trimming cost V 0 bases and J 5 bases, with 22 bases left between them. CDR3 residues: CASSLEVTGLTNRDTQYF. DNA of the CDR3: TGCGCCAGCAGCTTGGAAGTTACGGGACTTACGAATAGAGATACGCAGTATTTT.

The chain recombines TRBV7-2 with TRBJ1-2; 9 nucleotides line up with TRBD1. From germline, CDR1 is SGHTA and CDR2 FQGNSA. The CDR3 loop spans 14 amino acids. V shed 5 bases and J 8 bases; nucleotides not matched to a gene: 9. The CDR3 is CASSLLGQGAGYTF. CDR3 in DNA: TGTGCCAGCAGCCTCCTGGGACAGGGAGCAGGCTACACCTTC. Full variable domain (remainder filled in from reference TRBV7-2 and TRBJ1-2): GAGVSQSPSNKVTEKGKDVELRCDPISGHTALYWYRQSLGQGLEFLIYFQGNSAPDKSGLPSDRFSAERTGGSVSTLTIQRTQQEDSAVYLCASSLLGQGAGYTFGSGTRLTVV.

V gene TRBV30 combines with J gene TRBJ2-2; D possibly corresponds to TRBD1 (6 bases). The CDR3 length is 13 residues. Germline CDR1 GTSNPN, CDR2 SVGIG (reference sequence). V lost 2 bases and J 5 bases, leaving 9 bases between the germline ends. The CDR3 loop is CAWSLTGTGELFF. The CDR3 DNA reads as TGTGCCTGGAGTCTTACAGGGACCGGGGAGCTGTTTTTT.

The V call is TRBV6-5, the J call TRBJ1-1, with D tentatively TRBD1 (5 bases). The germline CDR1 and CDR2 sequences are MNHEY and SVGAGI. Deletions cut 5 bases from V and 4 bases from J, with 14 bases between. The CDR3 runs 14 residues. The CDR3 DNA follows: TGTGCCAGCAGTGAAGACGGGGGGGGCACTGAAGCTTTCTTT. This translates into CASSEDGGGTEAFF.

The chain couples TRBV27 to TRBJ2-7; possible D gene TRBD2, 6 bases. V shed 3 bases and J shed 6 bases, with 9 bases lying between them. Germline values: CDR1 MNHEY, CDR2 SMNVEV (reference sequence). The length of the CDR3 is 12 residues. The CDR3 region has the DNA TGTGCCAGCAGTTTTAGGGGAGGCGAGCAGTACTTC. It encodes CASSFRGGEQYF.

V usage is TRBV7-9 and J usage is TRBJ2-1; D may be TRBD2 (6 bases). The ends were cut back, 4 bases at V and 2 bases at J, with 15 bases in the middle. Per the germline V gene, CDR1 is SEHNR and CDR2 is FQNEAQ (reference sequence). The CDR3 runs 16 residues. CDR3 in amino acids: CASSSYGRTPYNEQFF. The CDR3, as DNA: TGTGCCAGCAGCTCATATGGGAGGACTCCCTACAATGAGCAGTTCTTC.